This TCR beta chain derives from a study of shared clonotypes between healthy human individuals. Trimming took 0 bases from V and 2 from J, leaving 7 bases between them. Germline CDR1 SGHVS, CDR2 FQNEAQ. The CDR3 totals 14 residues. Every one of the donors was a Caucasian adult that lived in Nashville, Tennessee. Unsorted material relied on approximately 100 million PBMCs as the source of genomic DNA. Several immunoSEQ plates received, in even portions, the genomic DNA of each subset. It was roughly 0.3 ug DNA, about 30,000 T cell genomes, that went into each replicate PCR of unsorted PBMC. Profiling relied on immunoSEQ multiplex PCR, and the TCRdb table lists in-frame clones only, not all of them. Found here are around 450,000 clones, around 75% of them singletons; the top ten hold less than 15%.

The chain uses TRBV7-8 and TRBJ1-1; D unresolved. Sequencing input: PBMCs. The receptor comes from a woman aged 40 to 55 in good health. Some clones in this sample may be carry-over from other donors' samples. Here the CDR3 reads CASSLARSNTEAFF. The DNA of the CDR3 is TGTGCCAGCAGCTTAGCCAGGTCTAACACTGAAGCTTTCTTT.